A single sample gave rise to the 10 T cell receptor beta chains below, sequenced in a study of T-cell reconstitution after alpha-beta-depleted transplantation in children. It was with unique molecular identifiers that the TCRbeta library was prepared. TCRdb reprocessed the PCR reads with MiXCR, giving one entry per CDR3 protein. The data contain around 960,000 distinct CDR3 sequences, roughly 29% of them seen just once; the ten biggest clones take up over 25%. Material: PBMCs, mostly from graft donor cells, obtained 360 days after TCRalphabeta/CD19-depleted stem cell transplant. The source of these receptors is a boy younger than two who had a stem cell transplant for SCID, so the T cells may come from the graft donor.

There are a few counts of this clonotype. The chain has TRBV5-5 and TRBJ1-1, with D possibly matching TRBD1 (5 bases). V lost 4 bases to trimming and J lost 5 bases, with 15 bases between them. CDR3 length: 14 amino acids. Germline V CDR1 and CDR2: SGHKS, YYEKEE (reference sequence). CDR3 coding DNA: TGTGCCAGCAGCCTAGATCCTTGGGGGACTGAAGCTTTCTTT. It encodes CASSLDPWGTEAFF.

This clonotype appeared a few times. The CDR3 protein is CASTPGGTSGEQFF. DNA for the CDR3: TGTGCCAGCACTCCCGGGGGCACCTCCGGTGAGCAGTTCTTC. This chain links TRBV7-9 with TRBJ2-1; possibly TRBD1 or TRBD2 for D (6 bases each). The germline V gene encodes CDR1 SEHNR and CDR2 FQNEAQ (reference sequence). This CDR3 spans 14 amino acids. Trimming took 7 bases from V and 9 from J, leaving 19 bases between them.

This rearrangement joins TRBV29-1 to TRBJ2-3; 7 bases align to TRBD1. The CDR3 sequence is 13 residues long. The germline V gene encodes CDR1 SQVTM and CDR2 ANQGSEA. Unmatched junction bases numbered 9, after V lost 6 bases and J lost 6 bases. CDR3 in amino acids: CSVSTGTVDTQYF. Here the CDR3 DNA reads TGCAGCGTATCGACAGGGACCGTGGATACGCAGTATTTT.

A few counts support this clonotype. This sequence joins TRBV13 and TRBJ2-3, with TRBD1 identical over 7 bases. Germline CDR1 PRHDT, CDR2 FYEKMQ (reference sequence). Unmatched junction bases numbered 8, after V lost 6 bases and J lost 5 bases. The CDR3 runs 14 residues. CDR3 loop: CASRRQGGRDTQYF. CDR3 coding DNA: TGTGCCAGCAGACGACAGGGTGGAAGAGATACGCAGTATTTT.

The gene calls are TRBV4-2 and TRBJ2-3, with TRBD2 identical over 9 bases. The V segment lost 4 bases and the J segment 1 base; nucleotides outside the gene matches: 6. Germline V lookup: CDR1 LGHNA, CDR2 YNFKEQ. The CDR3 is 16 residues long. The DNA of the CDR3 is TGTGCCAGCAGCCCTCCAATAGCGGGAGGCACAGATACGCAGTATTTT. Amino acid sequence: CASSPPIAGGTDTQYF.

The rearrangement uses TRBV28 and TRBJ1-1; a possible D gene is TRBD1 (5 bases). Trimming left V 4 bases short and J 10 bases short, with 16 bases between. CDR1 is MDHEN and CDR2 is SYDVKM in the germline V gene. This CDR3 is built from 13 residues. CDR3 residues: CASSSLVGRGAFF. DNA of the CDR3: TGTGCCAGCAGTTCCCTCGTGGGGCGGGGAGCTTTCTTT. The full variable domain, in which reference TRBV28 and TRBJ1-1 provide the parts outside the CDR3, is DVKVTQSSRYLVKRTGEKVFLECVQDMDHENMFWYRQDPGLGLRLIYFSYDVKMKEKGDIPEGYSVSREKKERFSLILESASTNQTSMYLCASSSLVGRGAFFGQGTRLTVV.

In this sample, this clonotype turned up a few times. This chain connects TRBV4-1 to TRBJ1-4; D gene uncertain. V was cut by 0 bases and J by 6 bases, with 11 bases left in between. Germline-derived CDR1 and CDR2 are MGHRA and YSYEKL. The CDR3 is made up of 15 amino acids. CDR3 in DNA: TGCGCCAGCAGCCAAGAGTGGGTGGCTGATGAAAAACTGTTTTTT. Translated: CASSQEWVADEKLFF.

The sample holds many counts of this clonotype. The rearrangement uses TRBV4-1 and TRBJ2-5; 11 bases fit TRBD2. The V segment lost 0 bases and the J segment 7 bases; nucleotides outside the gene matches: 10. CDR3 length equals 17 residues. The germline V gene encodes CDR1 MGHRA and CDR2 YSYEKL. CDR3 in DNA: TGCGCCAGCAGCCAAGAGAATAGCGGGGGGGCTCCGCGGACCCAGTACTTC. This sequence encodes CASSQENSGGAPRTQYF.

This chain uses TRBV6-2 or TRBV6-3 with TRBJ2-1; 12 bases are a match to TRBD1. The trim removed 2 bases at V and 9 bases at J, leaving 5 bases unmatched. CDR1 is MNHEY and CDR2 is SVGEGT in the germline V gene. The CDR3 is 15 residues long. The CDR3 loop reads CASSYGGQGAVEQFF. DNA for the CDR3: TGTGCCAGCAGTTACGGGGGACAGGGGGCTGTTGAGCAGTTCTTC.

The chain joins TRBV27 to TRBJ2-7, with TRBD1 matching over 10 bases. The CDR3 loop spans 16 amino acids. Trimming cost V 0 bases and J 5 bases; bases outside gene matches: 7. Looked up from germline, CDR1 is MNHEY and CDR2 is SMNVEV (reference sequence). CDR3 region: CASSLSLGTGVHEQYF. The CDR3 nucleotides read TGTGCCAGCAGTTTATCGTTGGGGACAGGGGTCCACGAGCAGTACTTC.